This is a list of T cell receptor beta chains from one sample in a study of identical twins. TCRdb itself ran the 5' RACE reads through MiXCR, one entry per CDR3 protein. The sample shows over 500,000 distinct CDR3 sequences, approximately 22% of them seen only once. This sample was also put to use in a study of T cells expressing NK-cell markers.

Input material: CD4+ T cells sorted from blood. These receptors came from a woman aged 18-30 years in good health. Each CDR3 is given with its conserved first and last residue. Fields, in order: J gene, D gene, clone size, V gene, CDR3 protein, CDR3 DNA. D genes are given only for firm matches. Rows may omit the clone size; those that give it use once, few, many or a size class.

>TRBJ1-1|TRBD1|-|TRBV6-1
CASPDRGIWTEAFF
TGTGCCAGCCCTGACAGGGGGATTTGGACTGAAGCTTTCTTT
>TRBJ1-2|-|few|TRBV6-6
CASSYSKVDGYTF
TGTGCCAGCAGTTATAGCAAGGTAGATGGCTACACCTTC
>TRBJ2-1|-|once|TRBV7-9
CASSLGAGLPSYNEQFF
TGTGCCAGCAGCTTAGGGGCAGGACTACCCTCCTACAATGAGCAGTTCTTC
>TRBJ1-1|-|-|TRBV6-5
CASSYSNGGNSGTEAFF
TGTGCCAGCAGTTACTCGAACGGGGGAAATAGTGGGACTGAAGCTTTCTTT
>TRBJ2-5|TRBD1|-|TRBV11-1
CASSRRDRTNPYQETQYF
TGTGCCAGCAGCCGACGGGACAGAACAAACCCCTACCAAGAGACCCAGTACTTC
>TRBJ2-1|TRBD2|-|TRBV2
CASSEGLAGRNEQFF
TGTGCCAGCAGTGAAGGGCTAGCGGGCCGCAATGAGCAGTTCTTC
>TRBJ1-5|-|-|TRBV25-1
CASSERQGNQPQHF
TGTGCCAGCAGTGAAAGGCAGGGCAATCAGCCCCAGCATTTT
>TRBJ2-1|TRBD2|few|TRBV6-5
CASRYLAGANEQFF
TGTGCCAGCAGATACCTAGCGGGGGCTAATGAGCAGTTCTTC
>TRBJ2-1|TRBD2|few|TRBV5-1
CASSFPSGGAANEQFF
TGCGCCAGCAGCTTCCCTAGCGGGGGGGCGGCCAATGAGCAGTTCTTC
>TRBJ2-7|TRBD2|-|TRBV11-2
CASSPAGGRNEQYF
TGTGCCAGCAGCCCCGCGGGGGGCAGGAACGAGCAGTACTTC
>TRBJ2-6|-|-|TRBV10-3
CAISGYWGRSSPSGANVLTF
TGTGCCATCAGTGGTTATTGGGGGCGCTCCTCCCCCTCTGGGGCCAACGTCCTGACTTTC
>TRBJ1-2|-|-|TRBV4-3
CASSLGGEGPYGYTF
TGCGCCAGCAGCCTTGGGGGCGAGGGCCCCTATGGCTACACCTTC
>TRBJ2-5|TRBD2|-|TRBV4-3
CASSQDFRAGGPKSWETQYF
TGCGCCAGCAGCCAAGATTTTCGAGCGGGAGGGCCGAAATCATGGGAGACCCAGTACTTC
>TRBJ2-7|-|-|TRBV12-3/TRBV12-4
CASSLHREQYF
TGTGCCAGCAGTCTACATAGAGAGCAGTACTTC
>TRBJ1-2|-|-|TRBV5-8
CASSLRGGRGNNYGYTF
TGTGCCAGCAGCTTGAGAGGCGGTCGGGGGAATAACTATGGCTACACCTTC
>TRBJ2-1|-|-|TRBV12-3/TRBV12-4
CASSSRLRVAGNYNEQFF
TGTGCCAGCAGTTCCCGCCTGAGGGTCGCGGGAAACTACAATGAGCAGTTCTTC
>TRBJ1-1|-|many|TRBV10-3
CAISEQGKGTEAFF
TGTGCCATCAGCGAACAGGGAAAGGGGACTGAAGCTTTCTTT
>TRBJ2-7|-|-|TRBV7-3
CASSKGLLGGEQYF
TGTGCCAGCAGCAAGGGACTCTTGGGTGGCGAGCAGTACTTC
>TRBJ2-1|TRBD2|few|TRBV5-1
CASSLSSGGHNEQFF
TGCGCCAGCAGCCTATCTAGCGGGGGACACAATGAGCAGTTCTTC
>TRBJ2-5|-|few|TRBV12-3/TRBV12-4
CASTIRGAQYF
TGTGCCAGCACAATTAGGGGGGCCCAGTACTTC
>TRBJ2-5|-|-|TRBV2
CASSPDLRRETQYF
TGTGCCAGCAGTCCAGACTTGAGGCGAGAGACCCAGTACTTC
>TRBJ2-1|-|few|TRBV5-6
CASSLVQTYNEQFF
TGTGCCAGCAGCTTGGTCCAAACGTACAATGAGCAGTTCTTC
>TRBJ2-7|-|few|TRBV14
CASSLGNGLYEQYF
TGTGCCAGCAGCCTCGGGAACGGACTCTACGAGCAGTACTTC
>TRBJ2-3|-|many|TRBV29-1
CSVEGGAQAADTQYF
TGCAGCGTTGAAGGGGGAGCCCAGGCCGCAGATACGCAGTATTTT
>TRBJ1-6|-|-|TRBV7-8
CASSSASGQGNSPLHF
TGTGCCAGCAGCTCGGCGTCCGGCCAGGGAAATTCACCCCTCCACTTT
>TRBJ2-1|TRBD2|many|TRBV20-1
CSASARTSGDNEQFF
TGCAGTGCTAGTGCCCGGACTAGCGGGGACAATGAGCAGTTCTTC
>TRBJ2-1|TRBD2|few|TRBV9
CASSVGPSGRVTGNEQFF
TGTGCCAGCAGCGTAGGGCCTAGCGGGAGGGTTACGGGGAATGAGCAGTTCTTC
>TRBJ2-3|-|few|TRBV6-2/TRBV6-3
CASSSRTVRTDTQYF
TGTGCCAGCAGTTCCCGGACAGTTCGCACAGATACGCAGTATTTT
>TRBJ2-6|-|-|TRBV4-1
CASSQQRTGANVLTF
TGCGCCAGCAGCCAACAAAGGACTGGGGCCAACGTCCTGACTTTC
>TRBJ2-1|TRBD2|many|TRBV12-3/TRBV12-4
CASSFSGGNNEQFF
TGTGCCAGCAGTTTCAGCGGGGGAAACAATGAGCAGTTCTTC
>TRBJ1-5|-|-|TRBV20-1
CSARMGANNQPQHF
TGCAGTGCTAGAATGGGGGCGAACAATCAGCCCCAGCATTTT
>TRBJ1-5|TRBD1|-|TRBV20-1
CSARGDRGQPQHF
TGCAGTGCTAGAGGGGACAGGGGTCAGCCCCAGCATTTT
>TRBJ2-1|TRBD2|-|TRBV4-2
CASSGGTSGGNRLYNEQFF
TGTGCCAGCAGCGGGGGGACTAGCGGGGGGAACAGACTTTACAATGAGCAGTTCTTC
>TRBJ2-1|-|many|TRBV20-1
CSAREGGENEQFF
TGCAGTGCTAGAGAGGGGGGAGAAAATGAGCAGTTCTTC
>TRBJ2-7|-|few|TRBV12-3/TRBV12-4
CASRRGQGVHEQYF
TGTGCCAGCCGGCGGGGCCAGGGAGTCCACGAGCAGTACTTC
>TRBJ2-1|-|-|TRBV9
CASSVEGRPSGEQFF
TGTGCCAGCAGCGTAGAGGGCAGGCCATCTGGTGAGCAGTTCTTC
>TRBJ2-7|-|many|TRBV12-3/TRBV12-4
CASSLQGLTYEQYF
TGTGCCAGCAGTTTACAGGGACTCACCTACGAGCAGTACTTC
>TRBJ2-1|-|-|TRBV12-3/TRBV12-4
CASRRGGRVAYNEQFF
TGTGCCAGCAGGAGGGGCGGGCGGGTAGCCTACAATGAGCAGTTCTTC
>TRBJ2-5|-|many|TRBV12-3/TRBV12-4
CASSLAGGFSETQYF
TGTGCCAGCAGTTTAGCGGGAGGATTTTCCGAGACCCAGTACTTC
>TRBJ2-7|-|-|TRBV11-2
CASSFVTRTYEQYF
TGTGCCAGCAGCTTTGTTACCAGGACGTACGAGCAGTACTTC
>TRBJ2-5|-|-|TRBV18
CASSPGTIRETQYF
TGTGCCAGCTCACCAGGGACCATCCGCGAGACCCAGTACTTC
>TRBJ1-5|-|-|TRBV20-1
CSANRGLGSNQPQHF
TGCAGTGCTAATAGGGGCCTGGGGAGCAATCAGCCCCAGCATTTT
>TRBJ2-7|-|-|TRBV20-1
CSVGRINEQYF
TGCAGTGTAGGGCGGATCAACGAGCAGTACTTC
>TRBJ2-1|TRBD1|-|TRBV20-1
CSARNRDSSYNEQFF
TGCAGTGCTAGGAACCGGGACAGCTCCTACAATGAGCAGTTCTTC
>TRBJ2-1|-|-|TRBV7-9
CASTITARWFF
TGTGCCAGCACCATAACGGCTAGGTGGTTCTTC